This T cell receptor beta chain was sequenced in a study of monozygotic twins with cystic fibrosis. Study details: Library input was 3 to 3.5 micrograms of fragmented DNA, with 15 PCR cycles. Study-level points and caveats: Unrelated CF individuals shared fewer identical clonotypes than monozygotic CF twins. Co-twins had the most similar V usage for 13 of 16 pairs, J for 8. The repertoire was suggested to be naive-dominated, clonality median about 0.0094.

The CDR3 is made up of 15 amino acids. Germline V gives CDR1 SGDLS, CDR2 YYNGEE. The ends were cut back, 2 bases at V and 2 bases at J, with 11 bases in the middle. Of note for this clone: Its cognate antigen is unknown.

TCRdb's copy holds only in-frame clones and misses some; the assay was immunoSEQ multiplex PCR. The table has roughly 26,000 clones, 90% seen once. The V gene is TRBV9, the J gene TRBJ1-5; D ambiguous. Specimen: blood. The TCR originated in a girl aged 2 to 9 with cystic fibrosis. CDR3 nucleotides: TGTGCCAGCAGCGTCGGCGGTGATGGCAATCAGCCCCAGCATTTT. Translation gives CASSVGGDGNQPQHF.